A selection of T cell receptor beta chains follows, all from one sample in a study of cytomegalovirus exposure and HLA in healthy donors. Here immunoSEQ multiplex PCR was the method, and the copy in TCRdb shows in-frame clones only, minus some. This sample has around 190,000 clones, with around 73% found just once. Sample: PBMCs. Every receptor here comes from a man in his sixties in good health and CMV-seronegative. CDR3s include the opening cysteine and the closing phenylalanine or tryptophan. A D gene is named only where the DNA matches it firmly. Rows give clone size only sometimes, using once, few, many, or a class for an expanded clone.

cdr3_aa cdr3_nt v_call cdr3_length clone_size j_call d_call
CASSIREGHHEQYF TGTGCCAGTAGTATTCGGGAGGGCCACCACGAGCAGTACTTC TRBV19 14 . TRBJ2-7 TRBD2
CASSPYPLQETQYF TGTGCCAGCTCACCCTATCCCTTACAAGAGACCCAGTACTTC TRBV18 14 few TRBJ2-5 .
CASSYDIHQETQYF TGTGCCAGCAGTTACGACATCCACCAAGAGACCCAGTACTTC TRBV6-5 14 . TRBJ2-5 .
CASKGGGTHYTF TGTGCCAGCAAGGGGGGGGGCACTCATTACACCTTC TRBV27 12 once TRBJ1-2 .
CASSPGFSANYGYTF TGTGCCAGCAGCCCAGGGTTTTCAGCTAACTATGGCTACACCTTC TRBV7-6 15 once TRBJ1-2 .
CASVQAGTNTGELFF TGTGCCAGTGTGCAAGCGGGTACGAACACCGGGGAGCTGTTTTTT TRBV19 15 . TRBJ2-2 .
CASSSPGTGNYGYTF TGTGCCAGTAGTAGCCCCGGGACAGGGAACTATGGCTACACCTTC TRBV19 15 . TRBJ1-2 TRBD1
CASSLSKAGEYSHRELFF TGTGCCAGCAGTTTATCGAAAGCGGGGGAATACTCCCACCGGGAGCTGTTTTTT TRBV27 18 few TRBJ2-2 TRBD2
CASSLAGVNQPQHF TGTGCCAGCAGCTTGGCAGGGGTTAATCAGCCCCAGCATTTT TRBV5-6 14 . TRBJ1-5 .
CASSIGQGGHYGYTF TGTGCCAGCAGCATAGGACAGGGGGGACACTATGGCTACACCTTC TRBV5-8 15 . TRBJ1-2 TRBD1
CSVAGRQGSYEQYF TGCAGCGTGGCAGGAAGACAGGGTTCCTACGAGCAGTACTTC TRBV29-1 14 . TRBJ2-7 TRBD1
CASSPSGNQPQHF TGTGCCAGTAGTCCCTCGGGGAATCAGCCCCAGCATTTT TRBV19 13 . TRBJ1-5 .
CASSLVGQSYEQYF TGTGCCAGCAGCTTGGTGGGACAGTCATACGAGCAGTACTTC TRBV5-4 14 . TRBJ2-7 TRBD1
CASSVAGGGEQYF TGCGCCAGCAGTGTAGCGGGGGGAGGGGAGCAGTACTTC TRBV5-1 13 few TRBJ2-5 TRBD2
CASSLQDYSNQPQHF TGTGCCAGCAGTTTACAGGACTATAGCAATCAGCCCCAGCATTTT TRBV28 15 . TRBJ1-5 .
CASSATGFGYTF TGTGCCAGCAGTGCCACAGGGTTTGGCTACACCTTC TRBV2 12 . TRBJ1-2 .
CASSLSIVGEDEGGYTF TGTGCCAGCAGTTTATCGATCGTCGGGGAGGATGAGGGGGGCTACACCTTC TRBV27 17 many TRBJ1-2 .
CASSFSTEAFF TGTGCCAGCAGCTTCTCTACTGAAGCTTTCTTT TRBV13 11 . TRBJ1-1 .